This T cell receptor beta chain was identified during a study of control samples from healthy donors and cancer patients. Trimming left V 4 bases short and J 4 bases short, with 17 bases between. In germline, CDR1 is SGHRS, CDR2 YFSETQ. The CDR3 runs to 15 residues. TCRdb's copy holds only in-frame clones and misses some; the assay was immunoSEQ multiplex PCR. The data hold under 70,000 clones, with about nine tenths observed a single time. The specimen was PBMCs. The chain carries TRBV5-1 and TRBJ1-1, with a weak D call TRBD1 (6 bases). This receptor was identified in a woman aged 45 to 65 with colorectal cancer. The CDR3 reads CASSPGGGLATEAFF. The CDR3 region has the DNA TGCGCCAGCAGCCCCGGTGGGGGGCTGGCCACTGAAGCTTTCTTT.